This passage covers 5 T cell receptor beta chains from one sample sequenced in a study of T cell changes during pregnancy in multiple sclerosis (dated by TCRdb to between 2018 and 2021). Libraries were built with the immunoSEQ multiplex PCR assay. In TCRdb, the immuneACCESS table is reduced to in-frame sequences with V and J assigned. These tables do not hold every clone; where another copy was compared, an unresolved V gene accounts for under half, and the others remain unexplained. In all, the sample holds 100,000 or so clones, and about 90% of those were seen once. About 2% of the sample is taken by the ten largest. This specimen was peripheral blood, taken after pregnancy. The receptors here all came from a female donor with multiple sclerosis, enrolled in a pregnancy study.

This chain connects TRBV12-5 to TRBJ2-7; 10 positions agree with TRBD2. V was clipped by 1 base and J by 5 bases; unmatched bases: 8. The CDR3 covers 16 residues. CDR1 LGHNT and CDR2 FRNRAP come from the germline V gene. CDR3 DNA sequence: TGTGCTAGTGGTTTGGGGACTAGCGGCTTAGTGGACGAGCAGTACTTC. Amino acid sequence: CASGLGTSGLVDEQYF.

CDR3 bases: TGTGCCAGTAGTACTCCGGGACAGCTGAACACTGAAGCTTTCTTT. This codes for CASSTPGQLNTEAFF. This chain uses TRBV19 with TRBJ1-1; the match to TRBD1 covers 7 bases. This CDR3 has 15 residues. Germline CDR1 LNHDA, CDR2 SQIVND (reference sequence). V gave up 4 bases and J gave up 0 bases; unmatched junction bases: 5.

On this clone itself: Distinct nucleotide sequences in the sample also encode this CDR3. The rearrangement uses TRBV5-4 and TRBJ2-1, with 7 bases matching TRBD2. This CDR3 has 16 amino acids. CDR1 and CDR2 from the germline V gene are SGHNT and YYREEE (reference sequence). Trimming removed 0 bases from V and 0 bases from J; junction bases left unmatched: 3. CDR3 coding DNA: TGTGCCAGCAGCTTGGGGGGGGGAAGCTCCTACAATGAGCAGTTCTTC. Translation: CASSLGGGSSYNEQFF. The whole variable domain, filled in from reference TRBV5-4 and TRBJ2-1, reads ETGVTQSPTHLIKTRGQQVTLRCSSQSGHNTVSWYQQALGQGPQFIFQYYREEENGRGNFPPRFSGLQFPNYSSELNVNALELDDSALYLCASSLGGGSSYNEQFFGPGTRLTVL.

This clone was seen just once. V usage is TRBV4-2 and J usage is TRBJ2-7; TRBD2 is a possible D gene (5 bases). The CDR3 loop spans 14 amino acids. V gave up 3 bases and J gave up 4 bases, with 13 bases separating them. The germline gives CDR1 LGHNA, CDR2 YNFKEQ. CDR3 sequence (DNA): TGTGCCAGCAGCCACCCCGGGGAGATTTACGAGCAGTACTTC. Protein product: CASSHPGEIYEQYF.

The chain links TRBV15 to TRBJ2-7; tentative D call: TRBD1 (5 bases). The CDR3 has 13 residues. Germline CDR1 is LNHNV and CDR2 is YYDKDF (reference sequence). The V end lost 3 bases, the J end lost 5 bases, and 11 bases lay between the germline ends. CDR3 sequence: CATSRDTGNEQYF. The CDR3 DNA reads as TGTGCCACCAGCAGGGATACAGGTAACGAGCAGTACTTC.